These 12 T cell receptor beta chains were sequenced from one sample in a study of glioma-infiltrating T cells. Amplification of TCR alpha and beta CDR3 regions from RNA used iRepertoire nested multiplex PCR. TCRdb re-analysed the multiplex PCR reads in MiXCR, keeping a single row per CDR3 protein. Of fewer than 110,000 distinct CDR3 sequences listed, 29% are singletons. The sequencing sample was made of glioma tissue, nonneoplastic brain tissue, or PBMCs (not recorded which). The receptors derive from a human donor with low-grade glioma or glioblastoma, undergoing nonglioma brain surgery, or in good health (not recorded which).

This clonotype was detected ten times or more. The chain links TRBV28 to TRBJ2-3, with 8 bases that match TRBD1. The germline gives CDR1 MDHEN, CDR2 SYDVKM. V gave up 8 bases and J gave up 4 bases; unmatched junction bases: 11. The CDR3 has 15 amino acids. In DNA, the CDR3 is TGTGCCAGCCGTACAATGGACAGGGAGGCAGATACGCAGTATTTT. Its protein product is CASRTMDREADTQYF.

This clonotype appeared many times. The gene calls are TRBV6-1 and TRBJ1-1, with 8 nucleotides matching TRBD1. Germline-derived CDR1 and CDR2 are MNHNS and SASEGT. This CDR3 comprises 14 residues. V shed 6 bases, J shed 0 bases, and the junction held 3 bases outside the gene matches. The CDR3 DNA sequence: TGTGCCAGCAGGGCCAGGGGGCTGAACACTGAAGCTTTCTTT. Protein sequence: CASRARGLNTEAFF.

The chain is built from TRBV3-1 and TRBJ1-3; the D gene is possibly TRBD1 (5 bases). The germline CDR1 and CDR2 sequences are LGHDT and YNNKEL (reference sequence). The germline V and J ends were trimmed by 4 bases and 2 bases, with 24 bases remaining between them. The CDR3 loop spans 19 amino acids. Here the CDR3 reads CASSPKGSGQKYAGNTIYF. In nucleotides, the CDR3 is TGTGCCAGCAGCCCTAAAGGTTCGGGGCAGAAATACGCTGGAAACACCATATATTTT.

This clonotype was detected many times. The rearrangement uses TRBV27 and TRBJ2-3, with 9 bases that match TRBD2. The length of the CDR3 is 15 residues. V lost 6 bases to trimming and J lost 2 bases; unmatched junction nucleotides: 6. In germline, CDR1 is MNHEY, CDR2 SMNVEV (reference sequence). CDR3 coding DNA: TGTGCCAGCAGGCCGCTAGCGGGGTTCACAGATACGCAGTATTTT. Amino acids: CASRPLAGFTDTQYF.

This clonotype came up many times. The J gene is TRBJ1-1, the V gene TRBV6-1; no firm D call. CDR1 MNHNS and CDR2 SASEGT come from the germline V gene. The germline V and J ends were trimmed by 7 bases and 0 bases, with 12 bases remaining between them. The CDR3 is 14 residues long. The CDR3 reads CASKDGRLNTEAFF. In nucleotides, the CDR3 is TGTGCCAGCAAGGACGGAAGGTTGAACACTGAAGCTTTCTTT.

Note on this clonotype: This may be a read error: a much more frequent sequence differs by one nucleotide. The V call is TRBV28, the J call TRBJ2-3; TRBD2 might be the D (7 bases). The CDR3 is 14 residues long. CDR1 MDHEN and CDR2 SYDVKM come from the germline V gene. In nucleotides, the CDR3 is TGTACCAGCAGTTTCGGGGGGCCCACAGATACGCAGTATTTT. Protein product: CTSSFGGPTDTQYF.

This clonotype was detected only once. The chain joins TRBV27 to TRBJ1-5, with 7 positions matching TRBD1. Germline V gives CDR1 MNHEY, CDR2 SMNVEV (reference sequence). V gave up 6 bases and J gave up 4 bases; unmatched junction bases: 6. There are 14 residues in the CDR3. CDR3 amino acids: CASRPDRNNQPQHF. CDR3 nucleotide sequence: TGTGCCAGCAGACCGGACAGGAATAATCAGCCCCAGCATTTT.

Points on this clonotype: A much larger clone differs by one base, so this may be a read error. This sequence joins TRBV27 and TRBJ2-5, with D possibly being TRBD1 or TRBD2 (6 bases each). The V end was cut by 5 bases, the J end by 0 bases, with 19 bases between. The V gene's germline CDR1 is MNHEY and CDR2 SMNVEV (reference sequence). There are 17 residues in the CDR3. The CDR3 loop reads CASSDWWGAGDQETQYF. As DNA, the CDR3 is TGTGCCAGCAGTGATTGGTGGGGGGCAGGGGACCAAGAGACCCAGTACTTC.

Comments on this clonotype: A read error may be the cause here, since a much bigger clone is one base away. V and J are TRBV29-1 and TRBJ1-1, with D tentatively TRBD1 (5 bases). The CDR3 extends over 13 amino acids. V lost 7 bases to trimming and J lost 3 bases, with 15 bases between them. Germline CDR1 reads SQVTM; CDR2 reads ANQGSEA. This chain's CDR3 is CSGGRGEDTEAFF. CDR3 sequence (DNA): TGCAGCGGAGGACGGGGGGAGGACACTGAAGCTTTCTTT. The full variable domain, completed using reference TRBV29-1 and TRBJ1-1, is SAVISQKPSRDICQRGTSLTIQCQVDSQVTMMFWYRQQPGQSLTLIATANQGSEATYESGFVIDKFPISRPNLTFSTLTVSNMSPEDSSIYLCSGGRGEDTEAFFGQGTRLTVV.

This clonotype was seen repeatedly, ten times or more. This chain uses TRBV12-3 or TRBV12-4 with TRBJ1-1, with 8 bases identical to TRBD1. V was pared by 6 bases and J by 5 bases, with 5 bases of the junction left unmatched. The CDR3 contains 13 residues. CDR3 protein: CASSRQGRTEAFF. The CDR3 coding sequence is TGTGCCAGCAGCCGACAGGGGAGAACTGAAGCTTTCTTT.

Comment on this clonotype: A junction boundary mismatches the germline segment, possibly from a read error. V and J are TRBV6-6 and TRBJ2-7; D may be TRBD2 (7 bases). Germline V CDR1 and CDR2: MNHNY, SVGAGI (reference sequence). The CDR3 covers 14 residues. CDR3 in amino acids: CASSYSAGAWERYF. The CDR3, as DNA: TGTGCCAGCAGTTACTCGGCGGGGGCGTGGGAGCGGTACTTC.

This rearrangement joins TRBV29-1 to TRBJ1-1, with TRBD1 identical over 9 bases. Germline assignment: CDR1 SQVTM and CDR2 ANQGSEA. The CDR3 consists of 12 residues. The CDR3 spells CRGDRDDTEAFF. In DNA, the CDR3 is TGCAGAGGGGACAGGGACGACACTGAAGCTTTCTTT.